One sample yielded the 27 T cell receptor beta chains listed below, sequenced in a study of blood T cell repertoires in COVID-19. The assay was immunoSEQ multiplex PCR, and TCRdb's table has in-frame clones only and misses some. This sample has 250,000 to 350,000 clones, with around 88% found just once. The sequenced material came from peripheral blood. The source of these receptors is a woman in her thirties who had recovered from COVID-19.

This clone has only one observation. J is TRBJ2-1 and V is TRBV29-1; 11 positions match TRBD2. V lost 6 bases, J lost 4 bases, and 5 bases stayed unmatched. This CDR3 contains 14 residues. From germline, CDR1 is SQVTM and CDR2 ANQGSEA. Here the CDR3 DNA reads TGCAGCGTCCTACTAGCGGGGGCGTACAATGAGCAGTTCTTC. Encoded protein: CSVLLAGAYNEQFF.

CDR3 coding DNA: TGTGCCAGCAGTTTCGGTTCGTCGGGTCAGCCCCAGCATTTT. Residues: CASSFGSSGQPQHF. The chain uses TRBV27 and TRBJ1-5, with unresolved D. Germline V CDR1 and CDR2: MNHEY, SMNVEV (reference sequence). V lost 3 bases to trimming and J lost 6 bases, with 12 bases between them. The CDR3 runs to 14 residues.

The chain carries TRBV9 and TRBJ2-3, with 7 bases fitting TRBD1. Germline V gives CDR1 SGDLS, CDR2 YYNGEE. The CDR3 contains 14 residues. V lost 4 bases to trimming and J lost 3 bases; unmatched junction nucleotides: 5. The CDR3 reads CASSLQGKTDTQYF. In DNA, the CDR3 is TGTGCCAGCAGCTTACAGGGGAAGACAGATACGCAGTATTTT.

The J gene is TRBJ2-1, the V gene TRBV29-1, with D tentatively TRBD1 (5 bases). This CDR3 has 10 residues. CDR1 is SQVTM and CDR2 is ANQGSEA in the germline V gene. Trimming cost V 0 bases and J 15 bases, with 9 bases left between them. The CDR3 DNA reads as TGCAGCGTTGAAGAAGGGGTTCTGTTCTTC. The encoded protein is CSVEEGVLFF.

This chain links TRBV6-5 with TRBJ2-7; the D gene is possibly TRBD1 (5 bases). The CDR3 totals 14 residues. V lost 6 bases to trimming and J lost 2 bases, with 14 bases between them. Germline CDR1 and CDR2: MNHEY and SVGAGI. For the CDR3, the DNA is TGTGCCAGCAGGGTTCTAACAGGAGCCTACGAGCAGTACTTC. Translation: CASRVLTGAYEQYF.

V usage is TRBV6-1 and J usage is TRBJ1-5; D not certain. The CDR3 is 16 amino acids. Per germline, CDR1 MNHNS and CDR2 SASEGT. Trimming removed 2 bases from V and 0 bases from J, with 11 bases in between. The CDR3 nucleotides are TGTGCCAGCAGTGAATTTGAAGCTTATAGCAATCAGCCCCAGCATTTT. It specifies CASSEFEAYSNQPQHF.

This chain uses TRBV6-6 with TRBJ2-3, with D possibly matching TRBD2 (6 bases). Trimming removed 6 bases from V and 4 bases from J, with 17 bases in between. CDR1 MNHNY and CDR2 SVGAGI come from the germline V gene (reference sequence). The CDR3 is 15 residues long. The CDR3 here is CASRLTRGFPDTQYF. The CDR3 coding sequence is TGTGCCAGCAGACTGACTAGGGGATTTCCAGATACGCAGTATTTT.

This rearrangement joins TRBV6-6 to TRBJ1-5, with a weak D call TRBD1 (6 bases). The CDR3 sequence is 15 residues long. The germline gives CDR1 MNHNY, CDR2 SVGAGI (reference sequence). Between the trimmed V and J ends, which lost 2 bases and 4 bases, there was a span of 12 bases. CDR3: CASSYVGTGNQPQHF. The CDR3, as DNA: TGTGCCAGCAGTTACGTCGGTACAGGGAATCAGCCCCAGCATTTT.

The chain joins TRBV25-1 to TRBJ2-5; D perhaps matches TRBD2 (6 bases). Trimming removed 6 bases from V and 0 bases from J, with 8 bases in between. CDR1 and CDR2 from the germline V gene are MGHDK and SYGVNS. This CDR3 has 13 residues. CDR3 in DNA: TGTGCCAGCAGGGGACTGTACCAAGAGACCCAGTACTTC. This translates into CASRGLYQETQYF. The whole variable domain, filled in from reference TRBV25-1 and TRBJ2-5, reads EADIYQTPRYLVIGTGKKITLECSQTMGHDKMYWYQQDPGMELHLIHYSYGVNSTEKGDLSSESTVSRIRTEHFPLTLESARPSHTSQYLCASRGLYQETQYFGPGTRLLVL.

On this clone: This sample also contains other DNA sequences that code for the same CDR3. The rearrangement joins TRBV5-6 to TRBJ2-7; D is possibly TRBD1 (5 bases). Per germline, CDR1 SGHDT and CDR2 YYEEEE. V was clipped by 6 bases and J by 0 bases, with 10 bases between them. This CDR3 region has 13 residues. The CDR3 DNA reads TGTGCCAGCATCGGTCAGGGCTCCTACGAGCAGTACTTC. It specifies CASIGQGSYEQYF.

J is TRBJ1-3 and V is TRBV7-2; TRBD1 matches at 11 bases. CDR1 is SGHTA and CDR2 is FQGNSA in the germline V gene. CDR3 length equals 18 residues. The ends lost 3 bases at V and 4 bases at J; junction bases unmatched: 11. The CDR3 here is CASSLDRGPSRRGNTIYF. CDR3 bases: TGTGCCAGCAGCTTGGACAGGGGGCCTTCTAGAAGGGGAAACACCATATATTTT.

The chain carries TRBV5-4 and TRBJ1-1, with D hard to call. The CDR3 loop spans 15 amino acids. V lost 4 bases to trimming and J lost 2 bases, with 15 bases between them. Germline-derived CDR1 and CDR2 are SGHNT and YYREEE (reference sequence). This CDR3 is CASSRGSILNTEAFF. In nucleotides, the CDR3 is TGTGCCAGCAGCCGCGGGTCTATACTCAACACTGAAGCTTTCTTT.

V usage is TRBV7-2 and J usage is TRBJ1-2; perhaps TRBD1 as D (5 bases). Germline-derived CDR1 and CDR2 are SGHTA and FQGNSA. Trimming shortened V by 3 bases and J by 4 bases, and 15 bases separated the two germline ends. CDR3 size: 15 residues. CDR3 DNA: TGTGCCAGCAGCTTGGAACCGGGACTGGCCTATGGCTACACCTTC. Encoded protein: CASSLEPGLAYGYTF.

This chain connects TRBV10-1 to TRBJ2-3; no reliable D call. The V gene lost 0 bases and the J gene lost 2 bases, with 6 bases spanning the gap. This CDR3 region has 14 residues. Germline assignment: CDR1 WNHNN and CDR2 SYGVQD (reference sequence). For the CDR3, the DNA is TGCGCCAGCAGTGAGTCAGCCACCACAGATACGCAGTATTTT. This encodes CASSESATTDTQYF.

The chain carries TRBV6-2 or TRBV6-3 and TRBJ2-4; D is undetermined. Germline CDR1 is MNHEY and CDR2 is SVGEGT. The CDR3 runs 15 residues. The V end lost 3 bases, the J end lost 0 bases, and 9 bases lay between the germline ends. This chain's CDR3 is CASSYGWLAKNIQYF. The CDR3 region has the DNA TGTGCCAGCAGTTATGGCTGGCTAGCCAAAAACATTCAGTACTTC.

The V call is TRBV5-1, the J call TRBJ1-1; D gene unclear. V lost 2 bases, J lost 7 bases, and 12 bases lay in between. CDR3 size: 13 residues. CDR1 is SGHRS and CDR2 is YFSETQ in the germline V gene. The CDR3 here is CASSFYSQDEAFF. The CDR3 DNA reads TGCGCCAGCAGCTTTTATAGTCAGGATGAAGCTTTCTTT.

The chain recombines TRBV9 with TRBJ2-5, with 8 bases that match TRBD2. This CDR3 spans 15 amino acids. With V trimmed by 3 bases and J by 3 bases, 7 bases remained unmatched. Germline-derived CDR1 and CDR2 are SGDLS and YYNGEE. The CDR3 loop is CASSDNGLAEETQYF. Written as DNA, the CDR3 is TGTGCCAGCAGCGACAACGGACTAGCCGAAGAGACCCAGTACTTC.

The rearrangement links TRBV18 to TRBJ2-4; 10 bases are a match to TRBD2. Germline-derived CDR1 and CDR2 are KGHSH and LQKENI. This CDR3 has 17 residues. V trimming: 2 bases; J trimming: 6 bases; junction bases outside the gene matches: 10. CDR3 residues: CASSPIASGGAGNIQYF. The CDR3 DNA reads as TGTGCCAGCTCACCAATTGCGAGCGGGGGGGCCGGAAACATTCAGTACTTC.

The CDR3 reads CASSLDQGRGTDTQYF. The CDR3 DNA is TGTGCCAGCAGCTTGGACCAGGGGCGGGGCACAGATACGCAGTATTTT. This chain connects TRBV5-4 to TRBJ2-3; D possibly corresponds to TRBD1 (6 bases). Germline assignment: CDR1 SGHNT and CDR2 YYREEE (reference sequence). The CDR3 is 16 residues long. V was shortened by 0 bases and J by 1 base, with 12 bases between the two germline ends.

This clone was counted a few times. The same CDR3 also results from other DNA sequences found in this sample. This rearrangement joins TRBV30 to TRBJ1-1, with 7 bases identical to TRBD1. The CDR3 covers 12 residues. CDR1 is GTSNPN, CDR2 SVGIG, per germline (reference sequence). This chain's CDR3 is CAWDRLNTEAFF. CDR3 nucleotide sequence: TGTGCTTGGGACAGATTGAACACTGAAGCTTTCTTT.

This clone was observed many times. The junction and the germline gene differ at one end; a read error may be behind it. This chain joins TRBV6-1 and TRBJ1-1; D is uncertain. This CDR3 contains 14 residues. Per germline, CDR1 MNHNS and CDR2 SASEGT. The chain's CDR3 is CASNEIGGSTEAFF. The CDR3 nucleotides read TGTGCCAGCAATGAAATAGGAGGGTCCACTGAAGCTTTCTTT.

This clone was seen a handful of times. This rearrangement joins TRBV7-9 to TRBJ2-2, with a tentative D call TRBD1 (7 bases). The germline CDR1 and CDR2 sequences are SEHNR and FQNEAQ (reference sequence). This CDR3 has 17 residues. V lost 3 bases and J 8 bases, leaving 22 bases between the germline ends. The CDR3 DNA reads as TGTGCCAGCAGCTTGGGACTCGGGACAGTAATGCCGGGGGAGCTGTTTTTT. Translating gives CASSLGLGTVMPGELFF.

The CDR3 DNA is TGTGCCAGCAGCGCTGGACAGGCCTACGAGCAGTACTTC. Residues: CASSAGQAYEQYF. The V gene is TRBV9, the J gene TRBJ2-7; TRBD1 matches at 7 bases. Unmatched junction bases numbered 2, after V lost 3 bases and J lost 2 bases. The CDR3 extends over 13 amino acids. CDR1 and CDR2 (germline): SGDLS, YYNGEE.

The chain couples TRBV5-4 to TRBJ2-1; 8 nucleotides align to TRBD2. V lost 1 base, J lost 5 bases, and 5 bases stayed unmatched. The germline gives CDR1 SGHNT, CDR2 YYREEE (reference sequence). This CDR3 has 15 amino acids. The CDR3 nucleotides read TGTGCCAGCAGCTTGCCTAGCGGGCGAGACAATGAGCAGTTCTTC. Amino acid sequence: CASSLPSGRDNEQFF.

This chain joins TRBV28 and TRBJ2-7; 8 bases line up with TRBD1. Looked up from germline, CDR1 is MDHEN and CDR2 is SYDVKM. Germline trimming cut 4 bases from V and 6 bases from J; bases unmatched to any gene: 5. CDR3 size: 13 residues. The CDR3 here is CASSSGQGGEQYF. DNA of the CDR3: TGTGCCAGCAGTTCCGGACAGGGCGGCGAGCAGTACTTC.

The V call is TRBV19, the J call TRBJ2-7, with 12 bases aligning to TRBD2. The CDR3 is made up of 17 amino acids. Germline values: CDR1 LNHDA, CDR2 SQIVND (reference sequence). V lost 1 base and J lost 1; bases outside the gene matches: 5. The CDR3 nucleotides read TGTGCCAGTAGTATAGCCTTGGGACTAGCGGGTTCCTACGAGCAGTACTTC. Its protein product is CASSIALGLAGSYEQYF.

This clone came up once. One end of the junction fails to match germline, which may point to a read error. The V and J genes are TRBV2 and TRBJ2-7; 9 bases are a match to TRBD1. The CDR3 consists of 14 residues. Germline CDR1 is SNHLY and CDR2 is FYNNEI. The CDR3 spells CASRARDRAAGWNF. The CDR3 bases are TGTGCCAGCAGGGCTCGGGACAGGGCAGCGGGGTGGAACTTC.